This T cell receptor (beta chain) was sequenced during a study of T-cell reconstitution after alpha-beta-depleted transplantation in children. Germline lookup yields CDR1 SGHRS and CDR2 YFSETQ. Trimming shortened V by 9 bases and J by 0 bases, and 12 bases separated the two germline ends. The length of the CDR3 is 13 residues. This clonotype was found many times. Its antigen remains unknown. Regarding the study as a whole: T-cell counts and diversity at one year post-transplant came mainly from newly produced T cells. As was reported, about two months after transplant, alpha-beta T cells came from several hundred expanded graft clones. In some patients, recipient T cells and intrathymic progenitors surviving conditioning explained high day-60 diversity.

Library preparation (for TCRbeta) was performed with unique molecular identifiers. One entry per CDR3 protein results from TCRdb running MiXCR on the PCR reads. The repertoire holds just under 150,000 distinct CDR3 sequences, with 8% to 10% as singletons. This TCR was sampled from a female patient aged 2-9 years who had a stem cell transplant for congenital amegakaryocytic thrombocytopenia, so the T cells may come from the graft donor. The sample here was PBMCs, mostly from graft donor cells, taken 180 days after TCRalphabeta/CD19-depleted stem cell transplant. This chain joins TRBV5-1 and TRBJ1-2, with D possibly TRBD1 on 6 matching bases. CDR3 DNA sequence: TGCGCCACCCGGACAGATCCTAACTATGGCTACACCTTC. Amino acid sequence: CATRTDPNYGYTF.